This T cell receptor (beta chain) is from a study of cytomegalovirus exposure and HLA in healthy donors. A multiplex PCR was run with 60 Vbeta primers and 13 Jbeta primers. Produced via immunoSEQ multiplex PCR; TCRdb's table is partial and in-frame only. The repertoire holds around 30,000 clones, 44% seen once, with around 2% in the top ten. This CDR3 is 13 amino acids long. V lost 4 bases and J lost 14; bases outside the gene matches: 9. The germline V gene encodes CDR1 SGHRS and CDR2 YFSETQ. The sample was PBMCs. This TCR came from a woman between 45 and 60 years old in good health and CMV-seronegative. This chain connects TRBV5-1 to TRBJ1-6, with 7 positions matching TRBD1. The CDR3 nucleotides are TGCGCCAGCAGCGCTGGACAGGAGTTGGCCCTCCACTTT. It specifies CASSAGQELALHF. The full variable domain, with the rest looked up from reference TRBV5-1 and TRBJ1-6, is KAGVTQTPRYLIKTRGQQVTLSCSPISGHRSVSWYQQTPGQGLQFLFEYFSETQRNKGNFPGRFSGRQFSNSRSEMNVSTLELGDSALYLCASSAGQELALHFGNGTRLTVT.